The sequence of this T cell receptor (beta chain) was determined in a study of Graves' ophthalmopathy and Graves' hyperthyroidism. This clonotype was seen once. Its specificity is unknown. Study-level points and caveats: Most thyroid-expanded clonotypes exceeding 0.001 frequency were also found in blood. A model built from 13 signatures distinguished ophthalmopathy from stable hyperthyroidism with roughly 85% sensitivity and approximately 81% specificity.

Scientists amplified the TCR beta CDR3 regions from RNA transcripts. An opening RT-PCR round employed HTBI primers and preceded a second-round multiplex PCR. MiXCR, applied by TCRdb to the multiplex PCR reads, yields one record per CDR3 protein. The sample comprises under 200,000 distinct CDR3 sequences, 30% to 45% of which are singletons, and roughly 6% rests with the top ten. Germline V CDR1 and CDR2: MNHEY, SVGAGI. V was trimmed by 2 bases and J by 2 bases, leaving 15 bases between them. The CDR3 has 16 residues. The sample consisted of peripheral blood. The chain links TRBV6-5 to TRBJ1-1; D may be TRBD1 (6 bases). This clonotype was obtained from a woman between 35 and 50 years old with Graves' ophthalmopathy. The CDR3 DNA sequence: TGTGCCAGCAGTTACGGGGGCCTCGGGCCCAACACTGAAGCTTTCTTT. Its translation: CASSYGGLGPNTEAFF.